Listed below are T cell receptor beta chains from one sample, sequenced in a study of shared clonotypes between healthy human individuals. Method: immunoSEQ multiplex PCR; TCRdb's copy keeps in-frame clones and lacks some. The sample has under 750,000 clones, roughly 72% seen once. Sequences were obtained from memory CD4+ T cells sorted from blood. Receptors originate from a woman between 25 and 40 years old in good health. CDR3s include the opening cysteine and the closing phenylalanine or tryptophan. The D gene is left open where the match is weak. Clone size is stated in some rows and not others, as once, few, many or a class when expanded.

>NA|TRBJ1-4|TRBV5-1|once
TGCGCCAGCCGCTCCGGGACGACCGCGGGAAAACTGTTTTTT
CASRSGTTAGKLFF
>NA|TRBJ1-2|TRBV28|NA
TGTGCCAGCAGCCTGAGGGGGTGGTATGGCTACACCTTC
CASSLRGWYGYTF
>NA|TRBJ2-7|TRBV21-1|NA
TGTGCCAGCAGCCCGAGGTACGAGCAGTACTTC
CASSPRYEQYF
>NA|TRBJ1-1|TRBV9|NA
TGTGCCAGCAGCGGGACCCAGGGGTTGGTCACTGAAGCTTTCTTT
CASSGTQGLVTEAFF
>NA|TRBJ2-7|TRBV30|NA
TGTGCCTGGAGTGCCCCGGCGGGGAACTACGAGCAGTACTTC
CAWSAPAGNYEQYF
>NA|TRBJ2-3|TRBV14|few
TGTGCCAGCAGCCAAGTTCCTGGATGGCTCGACACAGATACGCAGTATTTT
CASSQVPGWLDTDTQYF
>NA|TRBJ2-4|TRBV4-1|NA
TGCGCCAGCAGCCAAGTTCGGGGGATAGAAAACATTCAGTACTTC
CASSQVRGIENIQYF
>NA|TRBJ1-1|TRBV7-9|NA
TGTGCCAGCAGCTTTATGGGCCTGAACACTGAAGCTTTCTTT
CASSFMGLNTEAFF
>TRBD2|TRBJ2-1|TRBV4-1|NA
TGCGCCAGCAGCCAAGGACTAGCGGGACGGGGTGAGCAGTTCTTC
CASSQGLAGRGEQFF
>NA|TRBJ1-2|TRBV18|few
TGTGCCAGCTCACCAGGGACGGACTATGGCTACACCTTC
CASSPGTDYGYTF
>NA|TRBJ1-1|TRBV27|few
TGTGCCAGCATGGGGGGGACTGAAGCTTTCTTT
CASMGGTEAFF
>NA|TRBJ2-2|TRBV7-7|NA
TGTGCCAGCAGCTTAGGCCGGACGCGAAACACCGGGGAGCTGTTTTTT
CASSLGRTRNTGELFF
>TRBD1|TRBJ2-5|TRBV7-9|NA
TGTGCCAGCAGCTTAGAATGGGGACAGGGCCGCGAGACCCAGTACTTC
CASSLEWGQGRETQYF
>TRBD2|TRBJ2-1|TRBV30|NA
TGTGCCTGGAGACAGGGACTAGCGGGTCTCCCTGAGCAGTTCTTC
CAWRQGLAGLPEQFF
>NA|TRBJ2-7|TRBV28|NA
TGTGCCAGCAGTTCCTGGGGGCGGGGGACCCTATTCGAGCAGTACTTC
CASSSWGRGTLFEQYF
>NA|TRBJ2-7|TRBV4-2|NA
TGTGCCAGCAGCTCCAGACTAGAAGGCTCCTACGAGCAGTACTTC
CASSSRLEGSYEQYF
>NA|TRBJ2-7|TRBV7-8|once
TGTGCCAGCAGTAGAATAACAGGGCGCTACGAGCAGTACTTC
CASSRITGRYEQYF
>TRBD1|TRBJ2-1|TRBV2|NA
TGTGCCAGCAGTACCCGTCAAGGACAGGGATGGGGCAATGAGCAGTTCTTC
CASSTRQGQGWGNEQFF
>TRBD1|TRBJ2-1|TRBV15|once
TGTGCCACCAGCACAGCCGGGACAGGGGGTAATGAGCAGTTCTTC
CATSTAGTGGNEQFF
>NA|TRBJ1-2|TRBV6-5|NA
TGTGCCAGCAGTTACAATATGAACTATGGCTACACCTTC
CASSYNMNYGYTF
>NA|TRBJ2-1|TRBV11-1|NA
TGTGCCAGCAGCTTGGGGACTCGACTCTACAATGAGCAGTTCTTC
CASSLGTRLYNEQFF
>TRBD1|TRBJ1-1|TRBV5-1|few
TGCGCCAGCAGCCCGGACAGGGGACCAAACACTGAAGCTTTCTTT
CASSPDRGPNTEAFF
>NA|TRBJ2-3|TRBV29-1|NA
TGCAGCGTTGGCCCCCAGGGGTGGGGGACAGATACGCAGTATTTT
CSVGPQGWGTDTQYF
>TRBD2|TRBJ2-5|TRBV11-2|NA
TGTGCCAGCAGCGCCCCACGGGTAACTAGCGGGAGACAGACCCAGTACTTC
CASSAPRVTSGRQTQYF
>TRBD1|TRBJ1-6|TRBV7-8|NA
TGTGCCAGCAGCCTAGGGACAGGAGATTCACCCCTCCACTTT
CASSLGTGDSPLHF
>NA|TRBJ2-2|TRBV10-1|NA
TGCGCCAGCAGTGCAGACTCGATAAACACCGGGGAGCTGTTTTTT
CASSADSINTGELFF
>NA|TRBJ2-7|TRBV6-5|NA
TGTGCCAGCATGGGCAGCTACGAGCAGTACTTC
CASMGSYEQYF
>NA|TRBJ2-7|TRBV10-3|NA
TGTGCCAGGACACAAGGGCCGCACGAGCAGTACTTC
CARTQGPHEQYF
>TRBD2|TRBJ2-7|TRBV18|NA
TGTGCCAGCTCTCCCGGGACTAGCGACGAGCAGTACTTC
CASSPGTSDEQYF
>NA|TRBJ2-7|TRBV7-9|NA
TGTGCCAGCAGCCCCGGGGGTTCCTACGAGCAGTACTTC
CASSPGGSYEQYF
>NA|TRBJ2-5|TRBV6-6|NA
TGTGCCAGCAGGGACGGAGGAATGGAGACCCAGTACTTC
CASRDGGMETQYF
>TRBD2|TRBJ2-5|TRBV19|many
TGTGCCAGTAGTAGGGGACTACAAGAGACCCAGTACTTC
CASSRGLQETQYF
>NA|TRBJ2-5|TRBV29-1|NA
TGCAGCGTTGGAGTTAGAGAAGAGACCCAGTACTTC
CSVGVREETQYF
>NA|TRBJ2-1|TRBV2|NA
TGTGCCAGCAGGGGCGTTAGAGGGGGAGGGCCGAAAACCTACAATGAGCAGTTCTTC
CASRGVRGGGPKTYNEQFF